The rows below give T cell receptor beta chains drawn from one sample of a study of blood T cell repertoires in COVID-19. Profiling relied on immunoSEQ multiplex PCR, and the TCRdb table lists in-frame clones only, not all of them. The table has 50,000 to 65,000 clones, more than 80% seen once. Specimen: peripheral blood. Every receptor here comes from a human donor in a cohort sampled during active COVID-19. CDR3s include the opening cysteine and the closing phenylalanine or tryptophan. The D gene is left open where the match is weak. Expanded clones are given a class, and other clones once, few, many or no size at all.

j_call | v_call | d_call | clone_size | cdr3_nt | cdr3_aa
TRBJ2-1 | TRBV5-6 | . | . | TGTGCCAGCAGCTTAGCGTACAATGAGCAGTTCTTC | CASSLAYNEQFF
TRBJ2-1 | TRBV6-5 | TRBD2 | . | TGTGCCAGCAGTTACTCTAGGGCCGGGGGGAATGAGCAGTTCTTC | CASSYSRAGGNEQFF
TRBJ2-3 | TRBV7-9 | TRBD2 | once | TGTGCCAGCAGCTCCTGGACGACTAGCGGGGGATTCACAGATACGCAGTATTTT | CASSSWTTSGGFTDTQYF
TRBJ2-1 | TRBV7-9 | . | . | TGTGCCAGCAGCTTAAGGTCTAGTCCCTACAATGAGCAGTTCTTC | CASSLRSSPYNEQFF
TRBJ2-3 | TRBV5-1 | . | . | TGCGCCAGCAGCTTGGATCCGTCTAGCACAGATACGCAGTATTTT | CASSLDPSSTDTQYF
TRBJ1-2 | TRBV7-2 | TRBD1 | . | TGTGCCAGCAGCCCGAAGGGACAGAACTATGGCTACACCTTC | CASSPKGQNYGYTF
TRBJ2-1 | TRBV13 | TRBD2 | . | TGTGCCAGCAGCAATCGGCTAGCGGGGGGCCACAATGAGCAGTTCTTC | CASSNRLAGGHNEQFF
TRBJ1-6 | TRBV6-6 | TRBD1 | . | TGTGCCAGCAGTCACCACTCACGAGGGACAGGGGCTTCACCCCTCCACTTT | CASSHHSRGTGASPLHF
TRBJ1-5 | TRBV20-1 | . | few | TGCAGTGCTAGTGTCCAGGTAAATCAGCCCCAGCATTTT | CSASVQVNQPQHF
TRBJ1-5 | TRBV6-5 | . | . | TGTGCCAGCAGTTGGGGGGGCCCCCTTAGCAATCAGCCCCAGCATTTT | CASSWGGPLSNQPQHF
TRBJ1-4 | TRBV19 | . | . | TGTGCCAGTAGCCCCCTTGGACGGGGAACTAATGAAAAACTGTTTTTT | CASSPLGRGTNEKLFF
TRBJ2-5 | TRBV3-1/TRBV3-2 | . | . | TGTGCCAGCACCTTAAACCGGGGGGAGACCCAGTACTTC | CASTLNRGETQYF
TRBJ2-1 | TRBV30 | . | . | TGTGCCTGGAGTCCGCTGAGCTCCTACAATGAGCAGTTCTTC | CAWSPLSSYNEQFF
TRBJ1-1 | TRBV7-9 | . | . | TGTGCCAGCAGCTACCCGTCGGGGGGGCAGGGCACTGAAGCTTTCTTT | CASSYPSGGQGTEAFF
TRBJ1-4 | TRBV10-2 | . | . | TGCGCCAGCAGTGAGCAGATCCTGCGGAGGAATGAAAAACTGTTTTTT | CASSEQILRRNEKLFF
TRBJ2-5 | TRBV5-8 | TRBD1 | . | TGTGCCAGCAGCTTGTTTGGGACAGGGGAAAGGATGAAGACCCAGTACTTC | CASSLFGTGERMKTQYF
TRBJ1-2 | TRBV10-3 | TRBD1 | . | TGTGCCATCAGTGAGTCAGGCAGGGGGACCTACACCTTC | CAISESGRGTYTF
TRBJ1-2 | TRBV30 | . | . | TGTGCCTTTTATCCGACCGGGGACTATGGCTACACCTTC | CAFYPTGDYGYTF
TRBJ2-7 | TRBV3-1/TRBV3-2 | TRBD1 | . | TGTGCCAGCCGAGGGACAGGAGAAACTTACGAGCAGTACTTC | CASRGTGETYEQYF
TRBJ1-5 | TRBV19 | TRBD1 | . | TGTGCCAGTACACAGGGGAAGGAGAATCAGCCCCAGCATTTT | CASTQGKENQPQHF
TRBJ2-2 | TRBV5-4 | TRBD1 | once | TGTGCCAGCAGCCAGGGACAGGGTTTCACCGGGGAGCTGTTTTTT | CASSQGQGFTGELFF
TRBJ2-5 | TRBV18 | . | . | TGTGCCAGCTCACTCATAAATAGAGAGACCCAGTACTTC | CASSLINRETQYF
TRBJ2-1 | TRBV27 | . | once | TGTGCCAGTTGGGGGGAGCGGGCTTACAATGAGCAGTTCTTC | CASWGERAYNEQFF
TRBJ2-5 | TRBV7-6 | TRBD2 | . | TGTGCCAGCAGCCCGTTAGGGGCGGGAGCCGGGACCCAGTACTTC | CASSPLGAGAGTQYF
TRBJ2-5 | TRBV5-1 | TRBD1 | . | TGCGCCAGCAGCCGACAGGGGACAGGGGGACAAGAGACCCAGTACTTC | CASSRQGTGGQETQYF
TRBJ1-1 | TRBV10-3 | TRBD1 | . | TGTGCCATCAGTGAGTCGATTCGGACAGGGGCTGTGACTGAAGCTTTCTTT | CAISESIRTGAVTEAFF